The 20 T cell receptor beta chains below come from one sample, sequenced in a study of OX40 agonist ivuxolimab in advanced cancers. TCRdb keeps only in-frame clones here, not all; method: immunoSEQ multiplex PCR. Of 64,000 or so clones in the sample, roughly 83% are singletons; the top ten hold 0.7%. Here the sequenced sample was CD4+ or CD8+ T cells sorted from blood, taken in a trial of the OX40 agonist ivuxolimab. The receptors originated from an adult with an advanced solid tumor such as melanoma, head and neck, liver or kidney cancer.

The chain links TRBV14 to TRBJ2-6; 8 nucleotides line up with TRBD1. V shed 3 bases, J shed 4 bases, and the junction held 8 bases outside the gene matches. The germline V gene has CDR1 SGHDN and CDR2 FVKESK. The CDR3 spans 17 residues. CDR3 loop: CASSQSGQAPGANVLTF. The CDR3 bases are TGTGCCAGCAGCCAGTCGGGACAGGCTCCCGGGGCCAACGTCCTGACTTTC.

The CDR3 DNA reads TGTGCCATCACCCGGACGGGCAGCACAGATACGCAGTATTTT. Its translation: CAITRTGSTDTQYF. This chain uses TRBV10-3 with TRBJ2-3, with unresolved D. Germline values: CDR1 ENHRY, CDR2 SYGVKD. The CDR3 spans 14 residues. Trimming took 7 bases from V and 0 from J, leaving 11 bases between them.

The J gene is TRBJ2-1, the V gene TRBV29-1; D may be TRBD2 (6 bases). V lost 0 bases to trimming and J lost 6 bases, with 24 bases between them. The germline V gene encodes CDR1 SQVTM and CDR2 ANQGSEA. The CDR3 runs to 18 residues. The CDR3 loop reads CSVEDSYGRITLPNEQFF. The DNA of the CDR3 is TGCAGCGTTGAAGATTCGTACGGGAGAATCACTCTCCCCAATGAGCAGTTCTTC.

This chain uses TRBV5-1 with TRBJ2-7, with D maybe TRBD2 (6 bases). The germline V gene has CDR1 SGHRS and CDR2 YFSETQ. The length of the CDR3 is 13 residues. Trimming removed 0 bases from V and 5 bases from J, with 9 bases in between. In DNA form, the CDR3 reads TGCGCCAGCAGCTTGGGTTCGGGGGACGAGCAGTACTTC. It is translated as CASSLGSGDEQYF.

The chain is built from TRBV20-1 and TRBJ1-2, with a weak D call TRBD1 (5 bases). Trimming took 6 bases from V and 5 from J, leaving 10 bases between them. This CDR3 is 11 amino acids long. Germline V CDR1 and CDR2: DFQATT, SNEGSKA (reference sequence). The CDR3 DNA reads TGCAGTGCCCCGGGACCTTATGGCTACACCTTC. This sequence encodes CSAPGPYGYTF.

The genes are TRBV6-5 and TRBJ2-5; a weak D match, TRBD2 (6 bases). V was trimmed by 8 bases and J by 5 bases, leaving 18 bases between them. Germline V gene data show CDR1 as MNHEY and CDR2 as SVGAGI. This CDR3 contains 14 residues. The DNA of the CDR3 is TGTGCCAGCGGAGGAGGGGCGGAATGGGAGACCCAGTACTTC. Residues: CASGGGAEWETQYF.

V usage is TRBV7-2 and J usage is TRBJ1-4; D may be TRBD1 (5 bases). V shed 5 bases and J shed 6 bases, with 16 bases lying between them. The CDR3 length is 15 residues. Germline lookup yields CDR1 SGHTA and CDR2 FQGNSA. The CDR3: CASSNTAGTYEKLFF. CDR3 nucleotide sequence: TGTGCCAGCAGCAATACAGCCGGGACCTATGAAAAACTGTTTTTT.

The chain employs TRBV7-2 and TRBJ2-2; TRBD2 matches 9 bases. This CDR3 is built from 16 residues. Trimming at V came to 4 bases and at J to 7 bases, leaving 10 bases not matched to a gene. Germline CDR1 and CDR2: SGHTA and FQGNSA. The CDR3 DNA sequence: TGTGCCAGCAGCTCAGTTAGCGGGAGAGCCGGCGGGGAGCTGTTTTTT. Translating it yields CASSSVSGRAGGELFF.

The chain is built from TRBV7-9 and TRBJ1-4, with 7 positions matching TRBD1. V gave up 5 bases and J gave up 7 bases; unmatched junction bases: 16. The germline V gene encodes CDR1 SEHNR and CDR2 FQNEAQ (reference sequence). The CDR3 covers 17 residues. The CDR3 region has the DNA TGTGCCAGCAGCGGCCGACAGGGAAAGGATTTAACTGAAAAACTGTTTTTT. Translated: CASSGRQGKDLTEKLFF.

J is TRBJ2-3 and V is TRBV5-1, with D possibly being TRBD2 (6 bases). Deletions cut 1 base from V and 1 base from J, with 13 bases between. The germline gives CDR1 SGHRS, CDR2 YFSETQ. The CDR3 extends over 16 amino acids. The CDR3 sequence: CASSLRQGGGTDTQYF. The CDR3 region has the DNA TGCGCCAGCAGCTTGCGGCAGGGCGGGGGCACAGATACGCAGTATTTT.

The rearrangement uses TRBV25-1 and TRBJ1-6; D may be TRBD1 (5 bases). V lost 6 bases and J lost 7, with 10 bases in between. The CDR3 loop spans 13 amino acids. Germline V gives CDR1 MGHDK, CDR2 SYGVNS. Here the CDR3 reads CASREGSNSPLHF. Written as DNA, the CDR3 is TGTGCCAGCAGAGAGGGGTCGAATTCACCCCTCCACTTT.

V and J are TRBV27 and TRBJ1-4; D is unresolved. Trimming cost V 6 bases and J 5 bases, with 22 bases left between them. The CDR3 consists of 17 residues. CDR1 MNHEY and CDR2 SMNVEV come from the germline V gene (reference sequence). CDR3 region: CASRSGGASVLNEKLFF. The CDR3 region has the DNA TGTGCCAGCAGATCTGGAGGAGCCTCCGTTTTAAATGAAAAACTGTTTTTT.

In this sample, this clone turned up once. V is TRBV15 and J is TRBJ1-1; possible D gene TRBD1, 6 bases. CDR1 and CDR2 (germline): LNHNV, YYDKDF (reference sequence). The CDR3 runs 17 residues. V was trimmed by 5 bases and J by 3 bases, leaving 22 bases between them. The CDR3 region is CATSAYGRGLIDTEAFF. The CDR3 DNA reads as TGTGCCACCAGCGCTTATGGCAGGGGTTTAATTGACACTGAAGCTTTCTTT.

This rearrangement joins TRBV27 to TRBJ2-3; D not resolved. Trimming shortened V by 4 bases and J by 3 bases, and 8 bases separated the two germline ends. Per the germline V gene, CDR1 is MNHEY and CDR2 is SMNVEV (reference sequence). CDR3 length: 13 residues. This chain's CDR3 is CASSWVSTDTQYF. CDR3 nucleotide sequence: TGTGCCAGCAGTTGGGTGTCAACAGATACGCAGTATTTT.

The chain couples TRBV7-3 to TRBJ1-2; D gene uncertain. Germline V gene sequence: CDR1 SGHTA, CDR2 FQGTGA. V was trimmed by 0 bases and J by 8 bases, leaving 13 bases between them. There are 14 residues in the CDR3. CDR3 sequence: CASSLTGKGYGYTF. CDR3 nucleotides: TGTGCCAGCAGCTTAACAGGGAAGGGCTACGGCTACACCTTC.

The chain joins TRBV5-4 to TRBJ1-6; TRBD1 matches 7 bases. The CDR3 has 16 residues. V trimming: 4 bases; J trimming: 7 bases; junction bases outside the gene matches: 11. CDR1 and CDR2 from the germline V gene are SGHNT and YYREEE (reference sequence). This CDR3 reads CASSRGQLTTNSPLHF. Written as DNA, the CDR3 is TGTGCCAGCAGCAGGGGACAGCTAACCACCAATTCACCCCTCCACTTT.

This clone was seen only once. V usage is TRBV5-1 and J usage is TRBJ2-1; 8 bases fit TRBD2. J lost 9 bases, V lost 0 bases, and 8 bases had no gene match. The germline V gene has CDR1 SGHRS and CDR2 YFSETQ. This CDR3 is 15 amino acids long. CDR3 protein: CASSLEGLGVSEQFF. The CDR3, as DNA: TGCGCCAGCAGCTTGGAGGGACTAGGGGTTAGTGAGCAGTTCTTC.

The chain links TRBV19 to TRBJ2-1; D is uncertain. The V gene lost 3 bases and the J gene lost 5 bases, with 14 bases spanning the gap. This CDR3 is built from 15 residues. Germline CDR1 reads LNHDA; CDR2 reads SQIVND (reference sequence). CDR3 nucleotides: TGTGCCAGTAGTATTACGCCCGGGCGGAACAATGAGCAGTTCTTC. Protein sequence: CASSITPGRNNEQFF. Looking up the rest from reference TRBV19 and TRBJ2-1 gives the full variable domain: DGGITQSPKYLFRKEGQNVTLSCEQNLNHDAMYWYRQDPGQGLRLIYYSQIVNDFQKGDIAEGYSVSREKKESFPLTVTSAQKNPTAFYLCASSITPGRNNEQFFGPGTRLTVL.

This chain connects TRBV2 to TRBJ2-7; a weak D match, TRBD1 (8 bases). V shed 3 bases and J shed 12 bases, with 18 bases lying between them. This CDR3 has 13 residues. Looked up from germline, CDR1 is SNHLY and CDR2 is FYNNEI. The CDR3 loop reads CASSDSDRGGSYF. The CDR3 DNA is TGTGCCAGCAGTGATTCCGACAGGGGAGGGTCGTACTTC. Combining the CDR3 with reference TRBV2 and TRBJ2-7 gives the whole variable domain EPEVTQTPSHQVTQMGQEVILRCVPISNHLYFYWYRQILGQKVEFLVSFYNNEISEKSEIFDDQFSVERPDGSNFTLKIRSTKLEDSAMYFCASSDSDRGGSYFGPGTRLTVT.

The chain links TRBV4-1 to TRBJ2-5, with D perhaps TRBD1 (5 bases). CDR3 size: 14 residues. V lost 3 bases and J 5 bases, leaving 13 bases between the germline ends. Germline CDR1 and CDR2: MGHRA and YSYEKL. CDR3 bases: TGCGCCAGCAGCCAGGACCAGGGATACGAGACCCAGTACTTC. Encoded protein: CASSQDQGYETQYF.